This is a list of T cell receptor beta chains from one sample in a study of somatic mutations in cytotoxic T cells in rheumatoid arthritis. Method: immunoSEQ multiplex PCR; TCRdb's copy keeps in-frame clones and lacks some. The table records under 20,000 clones, around 85% of them present only once. The sequenced sample consisted of CD8+ T cells sorted from blood. The source of these receptors is a middle-aged woman with rheumatoid arthritis. The CDR3 runs from the conserved cysteine through the conserved F or W. Fields, in order: clone size, D gene, V gene, CDR3 length, J gene, CDR3 protein, CDR3 DNA. The D gene is left open where the match is weak. Only some rows state a clone size, as once, few, many or a class for expanded clones.

clone_size: NA
d_call: NA
v_call: TRBV6-1
cdr3_length: 15
j_call: TRBJ1-2
cdr3_aa: CASSVVEVGGYGYTF
cdr3_nt: TGTGCCAGCAGTGTGGTCGAGGTGGGGGGCTATGGCTACACCTTC

clone_size: few
d_call: TRBD1
v_call: TRBV6-5
cdr3_length: 14
j_call: TRBJ2-7
cdr3_aa: CASNRQGNSYEQYF
cdr3_nt: TGTGCCAGCAACCGACAGGGAAACTCCTACGAGCAGTACTTC

clone_size: NA
d_call: NA
v_call: TRBV7-8
cdr3_length: 17
j_call: TRBJ1-2
cdr3_aa: CASSLDGGWGLVYGYTF
cdr3_nt: TGTGCCAGCAGCTTAGACGGGGGGTGGGGGCTTGTCTATGGCTACACCTTC

clone_size: NA
d_call: NA
v_call: TRBV19
cdr3_length: 10
j_call: TRBJ1-1
cdr3_aa: CASLGQHAFF
cdr3_nt: TGTGCCAGCCTTGGACAGCATGCTTTCTTT

clone_size: NA
d_call: TRBD1
v_call: TRBV19
cdr3_length: 14
j_call: TRBJ1-1
cdr3_aa: CASSIGRGTTEAFF
cdr3_nt: TGTGCCAGTAGTATAGGCAGGGGGACCACTGAAGCTTTCTTT

clone_size: NA
d_call: NA
v_call: TRBV7-2
cdr3_length: 15
j_call: TRBJ2-1
cdr3_aa: CASSSVETDYNEQFF
cdr3_nt: TGTGCCAGCAGCTCTGTCGAGACAGACTACAATGAGCAGTTCTTC

clone_size: NA
d_call: NA
v_call: TRBV2
cdr3_length: 14
j_call: TRBJ1-4
cdr3_aa: CASREGRGNEKLFF
cdr3_nt: TGTGCCTCCCGGGAGGGTAGAGGTAATGAAAAACTGTTTTTT

clone_size: NA
d_call: NA
v_call: TRBV19
cdr3_length: 16
j_call: TRBJ2-2
cdr3_aa: CASSPTPGLDTGELFF
cdr3_nt: TGTGCCAGTAGTCCCACGCCAGGACTGGACACCGGGGAGCTGTTTTTT

clone_size: NA
d_call: TRBD2
v_call: TRBV11-2
cdr3_length: 16
j_call: TRBJ2-1
cdr3_aa: CASSLDPERGRGEQFF
cdr3_nt: TGTGCCAGCAGCTTAGACCCCGAGCGGGGTAGAGGTGAGCAGTTCTTC

clone_size: NA
d_call: NA
v_call: TRBV4-2
cdr3_length: 23
j_call: TRBJ2-3
cdr3_aa: CASSQPYIEGRGEESGFADTQYF
cdr3_nt: TGTGCCAGCAGCCAACCGTACATCGAGGGCCGTGGTGAAGAGAGCGGGTTCGCAGATACGCAGTATTTT

clone_size: NA
d_call: NA
v_call: TRBV11-2
cdr3_length: 14
j_call: TRBJ2-1
cdr3_aa: CASSLDFSYNEQFF
cdr3_nt: TGTGCCAGCAGCTTAGACTTTTCCTACAATGAGCAGTTCTTC

clone_size: NA
d_call: TRBD1
v_call: TRBV4-1
cdr3_length: 16
j_call: TRBJ1-1
cdr3_aa: CASSLGQGRPGTEAFF
cdr3_nt: TGCGCCAGCAGCCTCGGACAGGGAAGGCCGGGAACTGAAGCTTTCTTT

clone_size: NA
d_call: NA
v_call: TRBV29-1
cdr3_length: 14
j_call: TRBJ1-2
cdr3_aa: CSVEKQGINYGYTF
cdr3_nt: TGCAGCGTTGAAAAACAGGGCATTAACTATGGCTACACCTTC

clone_size: few
d_call: NA
v_call: TRBV5-1
cdr3_length: 16
j_call: TRBJ2-1
cdr3_aa: CASSLGGGSSYNEQFF
cdr3_nt: TGCGCCAGCAGCTTGGGCGGCGGAAGCTCCTACAATGAGCAGTTCTTC

clone_size: NA
d_call: NA
v_call: TRBV11-1
cdr3_length: 14
j_call: TRBJ1-1
cdr3_aa: CASSLAEGATEAFF
cdr3_nt: TGTGCCAGCAGCTTAGCCGAGGGTGCCACTGAAGCTTTCTTT

clone_size: NA
d_call: TRBD2
v_call: TRBV14
cdr3_length: 16
j_call: TRBJ2-1
cdr3_aa: CASSQDVLAVYNEQFF
cdr3_nt: TGTGCCAGCAGCCAAGATGTGCTAGCGGTTTACAATGAGCAGTTCTTC

clone_size: NA
d_call: NA
v_call: TRBV10-3
cdr3_length: 19
j_call: TRBJ2-5
cdr3_aa: CAISSILKESPHAQETQYF
cdr3_nt: TGTGCCATCAGTTCGATACTAAAGGAGTCCCCCCACGCTCAAGAGACCCAGTACTTC

clone_size: NA
d_call: NA
v_call: TRBV6-5
cdr3_length: 13
j_call: TRBJ1-1
cdr3_aa: CASTWASNTEAFF
cdr3_nt: TGTGCCAGCACCTGGGCCTCGAACACTGAAGCTTTCTTT

clone_size: NA
d_call: TRBD1
v_call: TRBV7-9
cdr3_length: 18
j_call: TRBJ1-3
cdr3_aa: CASSQGDRGKSFGNTIYF
cdr3_nt: TGTGCCAGCAGCCAAGGGGACAGGGGCAAGAGTTTCGGAAACACCATATATTTT

clone_size: NA
d_call: NA
v_call: TRBV27
cdr3_length: 17
j_call: TRBJ2-7
cdr3_aa: CASSFAGGQIFAYEQYF
cdr3_nt: TGTGCCAGCAGTTTCGCCGGTGGGCAGATCTTCGCCTACGAGCAGTACTTC

clone_size: NA
d_call: TRBD1
v_call: TRBV27
cdr3_length: 13
j_call: TRBJ2-7
cdr3_aa: CATSQGARYEQYF
cdr3_nt: TGTGCCACGAGCCAGGGGGCGCGGTACGAGCAGTACTTC

clone_size: NA
d_call: NA
v_call: TRBV7-6
cdr3_length: 18
j_call: TRBJ2-1
cdr3_aa: CASSLRTGREERGNEQFF
cdr3_nt: TGTGCCAGCAGCCTAAGGACAGGGAGGGAAGAAAGGGGCAATGAGCAGTTCTTC

clone_size: NA
d_call: NA
v_call: TRBV5-1
cdr3_length: 17
j_call: TRBJ2-6
cdr3_aa: CASSSPKHDSGANVLTF
cdr3_nt: TGCGCCAGCAGCTCCCCCAAACACGACTCGGGGGCCAACGTCCTGACTTTC

clone_size: NA
d_call: TRBD1
v_call: TRBV19
cdr3_length: 16
j_call: TRBJ2-1
cdr3_aa: CASSIDNRGSSNEQFF
cdr3_nt: TGTGCCAGTAGTATAGACAACAGGGGGAGTTCCAATGAGCAGTTCTTC

clone_size: NA
d_call: TRBD1
v_call: TRBV13
cdr3_length: 14
j_call: TRBJ2-5
cdr3_aa: CASSLGDRSETQYF
cdr3_nt: TGTGCCAGCAGCTTGGGGGACAGATCCGAGACCCAGTACTTC

clone_size: NA
d_call: TRBD2
v_call: TRBV2
cdr3_length: 17
j_call: TRBJ2-7
cdr3_aa: CASGGGLAPSDPYEQYF
cdr3_nt: TGTGCCAGCGGCGGGGGACTAGCCCCATCCGATCCCTACGAGCAGTACTTC

clone_size: NA
d_call: NA
v_call: TRBV4-1
cdr3_length: 15
j_call: TRBJ1-1
cdr3_aa: CASSQAAGSNTEAFF
cdr3_nt: TGCGCCAGCAGCCAAGCGGCAGGGTCGAACACTGAAGCTTTCTTT

clone_size: NA
d_call: TRBD2
v_call: TRBV2
cdr3_length: 17
j_call: TRBJ2-3
cdr3_aa: CASTPPWGSGGEDTQYF
cdr3_nt: TGTGCCAGCACCCCTCCATGGGGTAGCGGGGGAGAAGATACGCAGTATTTT

clone_size: once
d_call: NA
v_call: TRBV19
cdr3_length: 15
j_call: TRBJ1-6
cdr3_aa: CASNNPLSYNSPLHF
cdr3_nt: TGTGCCAGTAATAACCCACTCTCCTATAATTCACCCCTCCACTTT

clone_size: NA
d_call: NA
v_call: TRBV19
cdr3_length: 12
j_call: TRBJ1-2
cdr3_aa: CASKAGGDGYTF
cdr3_nt: TGTGCCAGTAAGGCGGGAGGAGATGGCTACACCTTC

clone_size: NA
d_call: NA
v_call: TRBV2
cdr3_length: 13
j_call: TRBJ1-2
cdr3_aa: CASPKTANYGYTF
cdr3_nt: TGTGCCAGCCCCAAGACAGCTAACTATGGCTACACCTTC